Listed below are T cell receptor beta chains from one sample, sequenced in a study of T cells after yellow fever vaccination. One entry per CDR3 protein results from TCRdb running MiXCR on the 5' RACE reads. This table holds roughly 330,000 distinct CDR3 sequences, around 6.8% found once. The source material was PBMCs, sampled more than 35 days after the first yellow fever vaccination. These TCRs come from a man aged 18 to 29 who received the YFV17D yellow fever vaccine. CDR3s include the opening cysteine and the closing phenylalanine or tryptophan. A D gene is named only where the DNA matches it firmly. Clone size is not always given. Where it is, it says once, few, many or a class for expanded clones.

D: NA
size: many
V: TRBV20-1
J: TRBJ1-1
length: 15
DNA: TGCAGTGCTAGTCCCCCACAGGGAAGGCGTATTGGTGCTTTCTTT
CDR3: CSASPPQGRRIGAFF

D: NA
size: many
V: TRBV12-3/TRBV12-4
J: TRBJ2-1
length: 13
DNA: TGTGCCAGCAGTTTGCTGAGGGGCAATGAGCAGTTCTTC
CDR3: CASSLLRGNEQFF

D: TRBD2
size: few
V: TRBV6-1
J: TRBJ2-3
length: 14
DNA: TGTGCCAGCAGGGACCGTAGCGGGGGGGCCCGCGATTATTTT
CDR3: CASRDRSGGARDYF

D: NA
size: few
V: TRBV10-3
J: TRBJ2-5
length: 16
DNA: TGTGCCATCAGTGGTAAGCGGCAGTGGATCCAAGAGACCCAGTACTTC
CDR3: CAISGKRQWIQETQYF

D: NA
size: few
V: TRBV5-6
J: TRBJ2-2
length: 14
DNA: TGTGCCAGCAGCTTGGTTTGGTACACCGGGGAGCTGTTTTTT
CDR3: CASSLVWYTGELFF

D: TRBD2
size: many
V: TRBV5-1
J: TRBJ2-1
length: 15
DNA: TGCGCCAGCAGCTTCCTGCGGGGGGGCTACAATGAGCAGTTCTTC
CDR3: CASSFLRGGYNEQFF

D: TRBD2
size: NA
V: TRBV5-1
J: TRBJ2-1
length: 16
DNA: TGCGCCAGCAGCTCCCTCTCTAGCGGGGGGTACAATGAGCAGTTCTTC
CDR3: CASSSLSSGGYNEQFF

D: TRBD1
size: many
V: TRBV6-5
J: TRBJ2-2
length: 15
DNA: TGTGCCAGCAGTTATCGGGACAGGGGTCGCGGGGAGCTGTTTTTT
CDR3: CASSYRDRGRGELFF

D: NA
size: NA
V: TRBV28
J: TRBJ1-2
length: 16
DNA: TGTGCCAGCAGTTTAAGTCCAACCGGCATTTTATATGGCTACACCTTC
CDR3: CASSLSPTGILYGYTF

D: NA
size: few
V: TRBV12-3/TRBV12-4
J: TRBJ1-2
length: 15
DNA: TGTGCCAGCCTTCGGAGGGGGGGCGCAATAGGTGGCTACACCTTC
CDR3: CASLRRGGAIGGYTF

D: TRBD2
size: few
V: TRBV7-3
J: TRBJ2-1
length: 15
DNA: TGTGCCAGCAGCTCGGCTAGCGGGGGGCCCTCGCCACAGTTCTTC
CDR3: CASSSASGGPSPQFF

D: NA
size: NA
V: TRBV4-1
J: TRBJ2-6
length: 17
DNA: TGCGCCAGCAGCCAAGTAAATGGATGGCAGGGTGCCAACGTCCTGACTTTC
CDR3: CASSQVNGWQGANVLTF

D: TRBD1
size: few
V: TRBV7-6
J: TRBJ2-3
length: 16
DNA: TGTGCCAGCAGCTCCATTAAGGGACAGGGCACAGATACGCAGTATTTT
CDR3: CASSSIKGQGTDTQYF

D: TRBD1
size: NA
V: TRBV23-1
J: TRBJ1-5
length: 19
DNA: TGCGCCAGCAGTCAATCCAGGGGACAGGGGAAGATAGGTGGTCAGCCCCAGCATTTT
CDR3: CASSQSRGQGKIGGQPQHF

D: NA
size: NA
V: TRBV5-1
J: TRBJ2-3
length: 16
DNA: TGCGCCAGCAGCTTGGAAGCGGCCATCATCCGGGATACGCAGTATTTT
CDR3: CASSLEAAIIRDTQYF

D: NA
size: NA
V: TRBV4-3
J: TRBJ2-1
length: 16
DNA: TGCGCCAGCAGCCAAGATGGGGGGGCAGTTGTCAATGAGCAGTTCTTC
CDR3: CASSQDGGAVVNEQFF

D: NA
size: NA
V: TRBV4-1
J: TRBJ1-2
length: 16
DNA: TGCGCCAGCAGCCAAGGGCGGGGAGACAGGTCCGGTGGCTACACCTTC
CDR3: CASSQGRGDRSGGYTF

D: NA
size: few
V: TRBV20-1
J: TRBJ1-2
length: 15
DNA: TGCAGTGCTAGTCGTTTGGGAGATCCTAACTATGGCTACACCTTC
CDR3: CSASRLGDPNYGYTF

D: TRBD1
size: many
V: TRBV19
J: TRBJ2-2
length: 15
DNA: TGTGCCAGTAGTCCTTGGGACAGGGACACCGGGGAGCTGTTTTTT
CDR3: CASSPWDRDTGELFF

D: NA
size: NA
V: TRBV28
J: TRBJ2-7
length: 13
DNA: TGTGCCAGCAGTTTAGGGAATTTTAACGAGCAGTACTTC
CDR3: CASSLGNFNEQYF

D: TRBD2
size: many
V: TRBV6-5
J: TRBJ2-1
length: 17
DNA: TGTGCCAGCAGTTACCGGCTAGCGGGGTCGGCCTACAATGAGCAGTTCTTC
CDR3: CASSYRLAGSAYNEQFF

D: NA
size: many
V: TRBV15
J: TRBJ2-3
length: 15
DNA: TGTGCCACCAGCAGGTGGGGGACCCAGTCGGATACGCAGTATTTT
CDR3: CATSRWGTQSDTQYF

D: NA
size: NA
V: TRBV19
J: TRBJ2-5
length: 16
DNA: TGTGCCAGTAGTTCCCGTGGTACTACCGAAAGAGAGACCCAGCACTTC
CDR3: CASSSRGTTERETQHF

D: NA
size: few
V: TRBV7-2
J: TRBJ1-4
length: 16
DNA: TGTGCCAGCAGCTTGTTCTTACAGGGAACTAATGAAAAACTGTTTTTT
CDR3: CASSLFLQGTNEKLFF

D: NA
size: many
V: TRBV5-1
J: TRBJ2-6
length: 16
DNA: TGCGCCAGCAGCTTGACACTTTTGGCTGGGGCCAACGTCCTGACTTTC
CDR3: CASSLTLLAGANVLTF

D: TRBD1
size: NA
V: TRBV5-1
J: TRBJ2-4
length: 16
DNA: TGCGCCAGCAGCTCGACAGGGTATGCAGCCAAAAACATTCAGTACTTC
CDR3: CASSSTGYAAKNIQYF

D: TRBD1
size: NA
V: TRBV7-9
J: TRBJ1-1
length: 14
DNA: TGTGCCAGCAGCCCAAATACAGGGGAAGGTGAAGCTTTCTTT
CDR3: CASSPNTGEGEAFF